This T cell receptor beta chain stems from a study of beta chain features in type 1 diabetes. Overall study results and limits: Possibly, sequencing cDNA over-represented cells that had high TCR expression levels.

Expressed TCRB transcripts got sequenced, as all isolated RNA was reverse transcribed. Some clones are missing from TCRdb's copy, which holds only in-frame ones; the method was immunoSEQ multiplex PCR. This table holds roughly 450,000 clones, around 13% found once. Turning to this clone: Its antigen remains unidentified.

The source of this sequence is a man in his thirties or forties in good health. Sequencing input: naive CD4+ T cells from blood.

CDR3 sequence: CASSPALQREEGGTDTQYF. CDR3 DNA sequence: TGTGCCAGCAGCCCAGCTCTACAACGGGAGGAAGGTGGCACAGATACGCAGTATTTT. The rearrangement links TRBV5-4 to TRBJ2-3, with 7 nucleotides matching TRBD2. The CDR3 consists of 19 residues. Looked up from germline, CDR1 is SGHNT and CDR2 is YYREEE (reference sequence). V lost 4 bases and J lost 1; bases outside the gene matches: 18.